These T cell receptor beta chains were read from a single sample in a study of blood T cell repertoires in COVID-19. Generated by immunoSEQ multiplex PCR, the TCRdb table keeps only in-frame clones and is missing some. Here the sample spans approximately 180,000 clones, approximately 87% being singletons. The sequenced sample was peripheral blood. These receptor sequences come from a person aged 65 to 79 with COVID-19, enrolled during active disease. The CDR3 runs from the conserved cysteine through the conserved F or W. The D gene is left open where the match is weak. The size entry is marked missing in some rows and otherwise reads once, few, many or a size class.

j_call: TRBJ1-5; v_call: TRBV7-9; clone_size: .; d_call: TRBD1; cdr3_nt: TGTGCCAGCAGCTTGACAGGGGGCCCCAATCAGCCCCAGCATTTT; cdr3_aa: CASSLTGGPNQPQHF
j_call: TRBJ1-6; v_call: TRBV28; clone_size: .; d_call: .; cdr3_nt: TGTGCCAGCAGTTTAGCACTGACACCTACTAATTCACCCCTCCACTTT; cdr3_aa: CASSLALTPTNSPLHF
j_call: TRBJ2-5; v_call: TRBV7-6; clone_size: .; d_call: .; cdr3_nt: TGTGCCAGCAGCCAAACAACACAGGGGAGGGAGACCCAGTACTTC; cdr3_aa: CASSQTTQGRETQYF
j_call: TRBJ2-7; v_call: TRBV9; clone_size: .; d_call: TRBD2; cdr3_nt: TGTGCCAGCAGCATACAGACTAGCGACGAGCAGTACTTC; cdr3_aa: CASSIQTSDEQYF
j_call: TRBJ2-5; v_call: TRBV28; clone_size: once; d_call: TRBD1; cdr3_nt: TGTGCCAGCAGTGTCTACGTCGGGACAGTAAAAGAGACCCAGTACTTC; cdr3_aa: CASSVYVGTVKETQYF
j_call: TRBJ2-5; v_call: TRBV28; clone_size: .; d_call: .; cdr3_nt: TGTGCCAGCAGTTCCCAGACAGTACAAGAGACCCAGTACTTC; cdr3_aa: CASSSQTVQETQYF
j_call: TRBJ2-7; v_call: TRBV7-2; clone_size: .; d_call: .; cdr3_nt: TGTGCCAGCAGCTTAGGCGGGCCGTACGAGCAGTACTTC; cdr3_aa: CASSLGGPYEQYF
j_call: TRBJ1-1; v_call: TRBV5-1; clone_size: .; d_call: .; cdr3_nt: TGCGCCAGCAGCTTGAGGCCCGGGGGATTGAACACTGAAGCTTTCTTT; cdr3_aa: CASSLRPGGLNTEAFF
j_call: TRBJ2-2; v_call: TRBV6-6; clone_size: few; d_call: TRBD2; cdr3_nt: TGTGCCAGCAGTGGGACTAACGCGAACACCGGGGAGCTGTTTTTT; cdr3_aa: CASSGTNANTGELFF
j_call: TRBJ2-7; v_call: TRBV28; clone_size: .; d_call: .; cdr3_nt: TGTGCCAGCAGTTTATCAGGGTCTCCCCCCTCCTACGAGCAGTACTTC; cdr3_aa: CASSLSGSPPSYEQYF
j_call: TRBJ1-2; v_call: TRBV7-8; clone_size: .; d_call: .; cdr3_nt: TGTGCCAGCAGCTTAGTTTTGAGGTCGGGGTCGCGAGGCTACACCTTC; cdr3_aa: CASSLVLRSGSRGYTF
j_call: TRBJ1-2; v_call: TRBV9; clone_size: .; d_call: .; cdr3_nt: TGTGCCAGCAGCGTAGATCTGCGGGGCTACACCTTC; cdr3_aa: CASSVDLRGYTF
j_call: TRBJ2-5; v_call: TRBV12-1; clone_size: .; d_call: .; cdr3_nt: TGTGCCAGCAGCTTTGTGCGAGAGACCCAGTACTTC; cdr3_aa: CASSFVRETQYF
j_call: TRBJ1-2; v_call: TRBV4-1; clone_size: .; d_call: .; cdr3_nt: TGCGCCAGCAGCCAAGTCCCCTCCTATGGCTACACCTTC; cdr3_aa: CASSQVPSYGYTF
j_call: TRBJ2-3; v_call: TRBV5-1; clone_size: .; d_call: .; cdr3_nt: TGCGCCAGCAGCCGAGGTGTAGCAGATACGCAGTATTTT; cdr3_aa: CASSRGVADTQYF
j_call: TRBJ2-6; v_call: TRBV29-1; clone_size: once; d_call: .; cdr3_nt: TGCAGCGCCAGAGAGGGCCTTCAGGACGGGGCCAACGTCCTGACTTTC; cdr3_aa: CSAREGLQDGANVLTF
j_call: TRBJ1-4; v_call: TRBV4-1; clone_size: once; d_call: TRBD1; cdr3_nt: TGCGCCAGCAGTGACGGACAGGGGGACCCCAAACTGTTTTTT; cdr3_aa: CASSDGQGDPKLFF
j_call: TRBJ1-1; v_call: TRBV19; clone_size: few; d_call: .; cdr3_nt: TGTGCCAGTAGCCCCAGCGGGACACGGAACACTGAAGCTTTCTTT; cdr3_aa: CASSPSGTRNTEAFF
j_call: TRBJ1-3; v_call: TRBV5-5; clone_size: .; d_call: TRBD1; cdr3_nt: TGTGCCAGCAGCCCGACAGGGGAACGGGACACCATATATTTT; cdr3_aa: CASSPTGERDTIYF
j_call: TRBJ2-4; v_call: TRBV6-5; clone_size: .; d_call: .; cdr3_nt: TGTGCCTCGGGGAGGGGGGGGACCAAAAACATTCAGTACTTC; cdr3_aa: CASGRGGTKNIQYF
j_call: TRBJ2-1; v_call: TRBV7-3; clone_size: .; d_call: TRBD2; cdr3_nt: TGTGCCAGCAGCTTAATTGGATGGAATATAGGGACTAGCGGGAGGGCCAGTGGCATTGAGCAGTTCTTC; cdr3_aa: CASSLIGWNIGTSGRASGIEQFF
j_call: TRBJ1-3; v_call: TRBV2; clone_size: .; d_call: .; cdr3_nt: TGTGCCAGCAGTGACCGTAAAGCCCAAAACACCATATATTTT; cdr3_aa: CASSDRKAQNTIYF
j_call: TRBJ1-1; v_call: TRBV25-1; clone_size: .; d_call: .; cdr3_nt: TGTGCCAGCAGTGAATTAGGGGCTGAAGCTTTCTTT; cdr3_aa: CASSELGAEAFF
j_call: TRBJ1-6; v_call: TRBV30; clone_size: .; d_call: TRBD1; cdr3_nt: TGTGCCTGGAAGGACAGGGTGAGCTCCTATAATTCACCCCTCCACTTT; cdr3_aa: CAWKDRVSSYNSPLHF
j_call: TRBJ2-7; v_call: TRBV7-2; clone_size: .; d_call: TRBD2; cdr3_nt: TGTGCCAGCAGCATAAGGACTAGCGGGAGTACCTACGAGCAGTACTTC; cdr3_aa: CASSIRTSGSTYEQYF
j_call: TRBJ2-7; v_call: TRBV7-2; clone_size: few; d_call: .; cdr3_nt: TGTGCCAGCAGCTTACGGGTCAACTCCGAGCAGTACTTC; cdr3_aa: CASSLRVNSEQYF
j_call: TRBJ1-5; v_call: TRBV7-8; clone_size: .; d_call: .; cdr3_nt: TGTGCCAGCAGCCATCGACAGAATAGCAATCAGCCCCAGCATTTT; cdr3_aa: CASSHRQNSNQPQHF
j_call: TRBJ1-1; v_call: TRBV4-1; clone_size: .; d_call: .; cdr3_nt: TGCGCCAGCACGTTGGGTCAGGCTGTGGGCACTGAAGCTTTCTTT; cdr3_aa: CASTLGQAVGTEAFF
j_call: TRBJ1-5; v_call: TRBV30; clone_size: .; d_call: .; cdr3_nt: TGTGCCTGGAGTGTATCTAGGTCCGGCAATCAGCCCCAGCATTTT; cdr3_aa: CAWSVSRSGNQPQHF
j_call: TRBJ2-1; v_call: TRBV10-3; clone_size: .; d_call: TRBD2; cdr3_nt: TGTGCCATCAGTGAGCCCCAGACTAGCGGGGGGGCTTACAATGAGCAGTTCTTC; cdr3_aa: CAISEPQTSGGAYNEQFF
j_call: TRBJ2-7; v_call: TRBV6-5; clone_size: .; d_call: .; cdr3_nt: TGTGCCAGCAGTTTGGGGGAGGAGTACGAGCAGTACTTC; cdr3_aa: CASSLGEEYEQYF
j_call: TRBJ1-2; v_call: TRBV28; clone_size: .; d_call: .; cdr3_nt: TGTGCCAGCAGACAGGGTATCAATGGCTACACCTTC; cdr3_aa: CASRQGINGYTF
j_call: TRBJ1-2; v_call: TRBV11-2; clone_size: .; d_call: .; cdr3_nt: TGTGCCAGCAGCTTAGAAACAGGAAACATCTATGGCTACACCTTC; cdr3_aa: CASSLETGNIYGYTF
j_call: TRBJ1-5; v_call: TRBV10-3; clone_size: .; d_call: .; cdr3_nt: TGTGCCATCAGTGACTTGGGGAGTTCTAGCAATCAGCCCCAGCATTTT; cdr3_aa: CAISDLGSSSNQPQHF
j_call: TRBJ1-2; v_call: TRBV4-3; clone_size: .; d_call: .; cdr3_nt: TGCGCCAGCAGCCAAGATTTAACAGGGCGCTATGGCTACACCTTC; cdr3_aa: CASSQDLTGRYGYTF
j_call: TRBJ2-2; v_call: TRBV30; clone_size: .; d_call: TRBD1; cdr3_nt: TGTGCCTGGAGGGGACAGGGGGCCGGGGAGCTGTTTTTT; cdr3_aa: CAWRGQGAGELFF
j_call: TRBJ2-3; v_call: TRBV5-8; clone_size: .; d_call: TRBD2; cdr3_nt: TGTGCCAGCAGCTTGGGGACGGGACTAGCGGGAGGGCCCACAGATACGCAGTATTTT; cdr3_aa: CASSLGTGLAGGPTDTQYF